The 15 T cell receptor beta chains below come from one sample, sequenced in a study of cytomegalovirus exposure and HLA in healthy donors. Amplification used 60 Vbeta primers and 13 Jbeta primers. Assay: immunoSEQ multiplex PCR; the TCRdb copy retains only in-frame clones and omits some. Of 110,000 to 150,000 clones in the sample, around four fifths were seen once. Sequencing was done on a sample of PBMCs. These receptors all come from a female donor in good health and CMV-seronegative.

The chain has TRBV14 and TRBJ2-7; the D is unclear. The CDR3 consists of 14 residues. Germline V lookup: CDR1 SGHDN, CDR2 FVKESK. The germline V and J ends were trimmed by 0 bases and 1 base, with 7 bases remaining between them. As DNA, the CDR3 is TGTGCCAGCAGCCAAGAAGGCGGTTCCTACGAGCAGTACTTC. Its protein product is CASSQEGGSYEQYF.

The CDR3 protein is CASSTITGANTGELFF. In DNA, the CDR3 is TGTGCCAGCAGCACCATAACAGGGGCGAACACCGGGGAGCTGTTTTTT. The rearrangement links TRBV5-4 to TRBJ2-2, with 7 bases aligning to TRBD1. The CDR3 loop spans 16 amino acids. Germline V gives CDR1 SGHNT, CDR2 YYREEE (reference sequence). Trimming cost V 4 bases and J 0 bases; bases outside gene matches: 6.

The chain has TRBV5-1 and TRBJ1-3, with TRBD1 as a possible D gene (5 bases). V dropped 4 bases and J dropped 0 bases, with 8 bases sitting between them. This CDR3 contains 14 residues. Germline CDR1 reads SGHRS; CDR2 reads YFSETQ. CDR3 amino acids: CASSGGGSGNTIYF. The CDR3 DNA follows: TGCGCCAGCAGCGGGGGAGGCTCTGGAAACACCATATATTTT.

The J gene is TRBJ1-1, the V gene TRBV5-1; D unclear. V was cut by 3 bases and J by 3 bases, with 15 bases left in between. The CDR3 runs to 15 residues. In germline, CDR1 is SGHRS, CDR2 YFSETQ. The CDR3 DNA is TGCGCCAGCAGCTCCCAGGCCAGGTTCGACACTGAAGCTTTCTTT. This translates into CASSSQARFDTEAFF.

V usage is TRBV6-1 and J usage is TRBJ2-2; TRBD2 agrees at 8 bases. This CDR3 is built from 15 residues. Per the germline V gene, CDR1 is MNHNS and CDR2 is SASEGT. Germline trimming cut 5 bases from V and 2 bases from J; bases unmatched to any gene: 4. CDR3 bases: TGTGCCAGCAGTCTCGGGGGGGGCAACACCGGGGAGCTGTTTTTT. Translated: CASSLGGGNTGELFF.

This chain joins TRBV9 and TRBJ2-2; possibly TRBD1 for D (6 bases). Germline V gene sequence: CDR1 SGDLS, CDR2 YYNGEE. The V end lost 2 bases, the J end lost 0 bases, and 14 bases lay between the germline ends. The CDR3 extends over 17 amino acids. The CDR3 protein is CASSVGTLRANTGELFF. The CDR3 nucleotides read TGTGCCAGCAGCGTCGGGACACTCAGAGCGAACACCGGGGAGCTGTTTTTT.

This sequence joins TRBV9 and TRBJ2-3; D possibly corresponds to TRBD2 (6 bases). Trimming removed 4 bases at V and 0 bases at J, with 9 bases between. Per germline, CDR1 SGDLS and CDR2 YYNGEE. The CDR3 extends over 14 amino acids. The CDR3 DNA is TGTGCCAGCAGCACTGGGACTAGCACAGATACGCAGTATTTT. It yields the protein CASSTGTSTDTQYF.

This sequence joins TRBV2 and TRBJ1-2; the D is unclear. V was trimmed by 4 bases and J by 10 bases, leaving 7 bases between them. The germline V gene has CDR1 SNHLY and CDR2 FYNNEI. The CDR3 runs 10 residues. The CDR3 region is CASSGSFYTF. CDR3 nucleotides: TGTGCCAGCAGTGGCAGTTTCTACACCTTC.

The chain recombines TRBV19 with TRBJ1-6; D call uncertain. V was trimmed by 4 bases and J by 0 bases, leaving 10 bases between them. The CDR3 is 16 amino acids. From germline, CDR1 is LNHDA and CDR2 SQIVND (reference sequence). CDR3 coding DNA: TGTGCCAGTAGTAGCCTACCTAGCTCCTATAATTCACCCCTCCACTTT. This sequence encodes CASSSLPSSYNSPLHF.

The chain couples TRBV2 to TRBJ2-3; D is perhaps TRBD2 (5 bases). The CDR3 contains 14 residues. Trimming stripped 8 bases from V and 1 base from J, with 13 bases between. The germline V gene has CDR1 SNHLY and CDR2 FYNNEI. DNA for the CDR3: TGTGCCAGCTCCGCTAGTAGCGGCACAGATACGCAGTATTTT. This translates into CASSASSGTDTQYF.

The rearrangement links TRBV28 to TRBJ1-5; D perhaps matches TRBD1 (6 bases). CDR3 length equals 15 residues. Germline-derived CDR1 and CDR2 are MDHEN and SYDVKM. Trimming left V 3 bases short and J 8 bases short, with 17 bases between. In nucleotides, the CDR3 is TGTGCCAGCAGTTTCCGACAGGAAGGGTGGAAGCCCCAGCATTTT. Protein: CASSFRQEGWKPQHF. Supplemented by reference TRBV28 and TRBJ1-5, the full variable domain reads DVKVTQSSRYLVKRTGEKVFLECVQDMDHENMFWYRQDPGLGLRLIYFSYDVKMKEKGDIPEGYSVSREKKERFSLILESASTNQTSMYLCASSFRQEGWKPQHFGDGTRLSIL.

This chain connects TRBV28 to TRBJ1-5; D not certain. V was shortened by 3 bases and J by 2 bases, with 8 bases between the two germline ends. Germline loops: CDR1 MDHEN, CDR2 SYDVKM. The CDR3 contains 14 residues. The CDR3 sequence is CASSLGRGNQPQHF. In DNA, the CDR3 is TGTGCCAGCAGTTTGGGGAGGGGCAATCAGCCCCAGCATTTT. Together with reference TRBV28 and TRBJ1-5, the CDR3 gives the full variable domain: DVKVTQSSRYLVKRTGEKVFLECVQDMDHENMFWYRQDPGLGLRLIYFSYDVKMKEKGDIPEGYSVSREKKERFSLILESASTNQTSMYLCASSLGRGNQPQHFGDGTRLSIL.

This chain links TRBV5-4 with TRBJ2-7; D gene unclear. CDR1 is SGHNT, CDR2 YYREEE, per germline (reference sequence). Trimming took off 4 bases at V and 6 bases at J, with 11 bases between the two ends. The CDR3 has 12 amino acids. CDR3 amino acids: CASSPVSGEQYF. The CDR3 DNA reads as TGTGCCAGCAGCCCGGTCTCGGGCGAGCAGTACTTC.

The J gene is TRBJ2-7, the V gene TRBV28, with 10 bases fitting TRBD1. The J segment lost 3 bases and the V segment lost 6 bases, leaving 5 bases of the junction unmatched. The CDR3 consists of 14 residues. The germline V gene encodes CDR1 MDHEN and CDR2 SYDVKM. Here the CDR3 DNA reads TGTGCCAGCAGCCGGACAGGGGGGGACTACGAGCAGTACTTC. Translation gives CASSRTGGDYEQYF.

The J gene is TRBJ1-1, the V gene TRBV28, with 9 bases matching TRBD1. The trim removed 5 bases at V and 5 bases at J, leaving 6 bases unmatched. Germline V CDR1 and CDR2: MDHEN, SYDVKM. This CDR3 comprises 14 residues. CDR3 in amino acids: CASSLQGARTEAFF. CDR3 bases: TGTGCCAGCAGTCTACAGGGGGCGCGTACTGAAGCTTTCTTT.